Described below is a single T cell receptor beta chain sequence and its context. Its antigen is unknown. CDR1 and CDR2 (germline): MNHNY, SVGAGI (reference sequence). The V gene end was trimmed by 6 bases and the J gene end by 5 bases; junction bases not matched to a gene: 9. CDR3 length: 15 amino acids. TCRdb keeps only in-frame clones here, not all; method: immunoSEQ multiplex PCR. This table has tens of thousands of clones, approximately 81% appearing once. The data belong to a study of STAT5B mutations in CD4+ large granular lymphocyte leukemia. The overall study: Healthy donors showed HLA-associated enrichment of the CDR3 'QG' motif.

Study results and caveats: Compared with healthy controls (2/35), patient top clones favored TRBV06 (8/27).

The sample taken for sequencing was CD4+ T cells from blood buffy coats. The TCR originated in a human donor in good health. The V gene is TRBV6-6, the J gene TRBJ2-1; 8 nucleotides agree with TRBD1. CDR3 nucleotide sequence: TGTGCCAGCAGCCCCCGGGACAGGTCTAACAATGAGCAGTTCTTC. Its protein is CASSPRDRSNNEQFF.